The next 22 T cell receptor beta chains were all read from a single sample in a study of cytomegalovirus exposure and HLA in healthy donors. Vbeta (60) and Jbeta (13) primers were used in the PCR. The table came from immunoSEQ multiplex PCR; TCRdb's copy has only in-frame clones and leaves some out. Of roughly 230,000 clones detected, around 78% appear once; the ten largest clones hold around 0.45%. The sample taken for sequencing was PBMCs. Source of these receptors: a boy between 10 and 17 years old in good health and CMV-seronegative.

This clone was observed a handful of times. Within the sample, other DNA sequences also encode this same CDR3. The CDR3 is CAWSPGQPYGYTF. The CDR3 DNA follows: TGTGCCTGGAGTCCCGGACAGCCCTATGGCTACACCTTC. The gene calls are TRBV30 and TRBJ1-2; D is possibly TRBD1 (6 bases). The CDR3 spans 13 residues. From germline, CDR1 is GTSNPN and CDR2 SVGIG (reference sequence). V was trimmed by 2 bases and J by 4 bases, leaving 11 bases between them.

The genes are TRBV6-4 and TRBJ2-1, with D possibly being TRBD2 (5 bases). The V end was cut by 0 bases, the J end by 7 bases, with 7 bases between. The CDR3 has 13 amino acids. Germline V gene lookup returns CDR1 MRHNA and CDR2 SNTAGT. Here the CDR3 DNA reads TGTGCCAGCAGTGACTCGAGAGGGAATGAGCAGTTCTTC. The encoded protein is CASSDSRGNEQFF.

V gene TRBV19 combines with J gene TRBJ2-7; TRBD2 matches at 16 bases. Germline loops: CDR1 LNHDA, CDR2 SQIVND (reference sequence). The CDR3 has 17 residues. Trimming at V came to 7 bases and at J to 1 base, leaving 7 bases not matched to a gene. The CDR3 loop reads CASTQRGLAGGSYEQYF. Here the CDR3 DNA reads TGTGCCAGTACCCAAAGGGGACTAGCGGGAGGGTCCTACGAGCAGTACTTC.

The chain recombines TRBV27 with TRBJ1-5; D is perhaps TRBD1 (5 bases). The V gene's germline CDR1 is MNHEY and CDR2 SMNVEV (reference sequence). V gave up 5 bases and J gave up 11 bases, with 19 bases separating them. The CDR3 is 14 residues long. The chain's CDR3 is CASSPHSEGRAQHF. CDR3 in DNA: TGTGCCAGCAGTCCCCATTCGGAGGGGAGGGCCCAGCATTTT.

For this clone: Its ends do not fully match the called genes, so a read error is possible. The chain links TRBV7-9 to TRBJ1-1, with TRBD1 matching over 7 bases. CDR1 and CDR2 from the germline V gene are SEHNR and FQNEAQ (reference sequence). The CDR3 has 16 amino acids. CDR3 DNA: TGTTCCAGCAGCTTGGCAGGGGGGTCAGTGAACACTGAAGCTTTCTTT. This encodes CSSSLAGGSVNTEAFF. Based on the CDR3 plus reference TRBV7-9 and TRBJ1-1, the full variable domain is DTGVSQNPRHKITKRGQNVTFRCDPISEHNRLYWYRQTLGQGPEFLTYFQNEAQLEKSRLLSDRFSAERPKGSFSTLEIQRTEQGDSAMYLCSSSLAGGSVNTEAFFGQGTRLTVV.

This chain joins TRBV6-4 and TRBJ1-1; 8 bases are shared with TRBD1. The germline V gene has CDR1 MRHNA and CDR2 SNTAGT. The CDR3 totals 15 residues. V lost 6 bases to trimming and J lost 0 bases; unmatched junction nucleotides: 6. CDR3 sequence (DNA): TGTGCCAGCAGGGCGAGACAGGGGTTGAACACTGAAGCTTTCTTT. This gives the protein CASRARQGLNTEAFF.

The rearrangement joins TRBV11-2 to TRBJ2-3; 14 bases fit TRBD2. V lost 0 bases and J lost 6; bases outside the gene matches: 8. Germline V gene data show CDR1 as SGHAT and CDR2 as FQNNGV. The CDR3 loop spans 18 amino acids. The DNA of the CDR3 is TGTGCCAGCAGCTTAGAAGGGACGGGACTAGCGGGAGCGGATACGCAGTATTTT. It specifies CASSLEGTGLAGADTQYF.

This clone appeared a few times. The genes are TRBV7-2 and TRBJ2-1; D is undetermined. The ends were cut back, 5 bases at V and 6 bases at J, with 5 bases in the middle. Germline V gene data show CDR1 as SGHTA and CDR2 as FQGNSA. The CDR3 is 11 residues long. DNA for the CDR3: TGTGCCAGCAGCCCATCCAATGAGCAGTTCTTC. Translation: CASSPSNEQFF. The complete variable domain, with remaining parts taken from reference TRBV7-2 and TRBJ2-1, reads GAGVSQSPSNKVTEKGKDVELRCDPISGHTALYWYRQSLGQGLEFLIYFQGNSAPDKSGLPSDRFSAERTGGSVSTLTIQRTQQEDSAVYLCASSPSNEQFFGPGTRLTVL.

The genes are TRBV18 and TRBJ2-3; weak D call: TRBD1 (7 bases). CDR1 is KGHSH and CDR2 is LQKENI in the germline V gene. The CDR3 is 13 residues long. The germline V and J ends were trimmed by 5 bases and 4 bases, with 10 bases remaining between them. The CDR3 protein is CASSAGQSDTQYF. CDR3 nucleotides: TGTGCCAGCTCAGCGGGACAGTCAGATACGCAGTATTTT.

This clone was recorded only once. J is TRBJ1-1 and V is TRBV18, with D uncertain. The CDR3 is made up of 15 amino acids. Trimming shortened V by 4 bases and J by 0 bases, and 12 bases separated the two germline ends. Per germline, CDR1 KGHSH and CDR2 LQKENI. This CDR3 reads CASSQRTDLNTEAFF. In DNA, the CDR3 is TGTGCCAGCTCACAACGTACAGATCTGAACACTGAAGCTTTCTTT.

The rearrangement joins TRBV6-5 to TRBJ1-1; D remains unclear. This CDR3 is 14 amino acids long. Deletions cut 5 bases from V and 7 bases from J, with 17 bases between. The germline CDR1 and CDR2 sequences are MNHEY and SVGAGI. CDR3 sequence (DNA): TGTGCCAGCAGTAACATCAGGACGGGAGGTGAAGCTTTCTTT. This codes for CASSNIRTGGEAFF.

V and J are TRBV2 and TRBJ1-2; 8 bases fit TRBD1. The V gene's germline CDR1 is SNHLY and CDR2 FYNNEI. The CDR3 extends over 12 amino acids. Trimming took 8 bases from V and 5 from J; bases not matched to a gene: 4. The CDR3 DNA follows: TGTGCCAGCTGGGACAGGAAATATGGCTACACCTTC. This sequence encodes CASWDRKYGYTF. The full variable domain, its missing parts supplied by reference TRBV2 and TRBJ1-2, is EPEVTQTPSHQVTQMGQEVILRCVPISNHLYFYWYRQILGQKVEFLVSFYNNEISEKSEIFDDQFSVERPDGSNFTLKIRSTKLEDSAMYFCASWDRKYGYTFGSGTRLTVV.

This chain's CDR3 is CASSESVGQGGKQYF. CDR3 bases: TGCGCCAGCAGTGAGTCGGTGGGACAGGGGGGAAAGCAGTACTTC. This chain connects TRBV10-1 to TRBJ2-7; 11 bases align to TRBD1. The CDR3 loop spans 15 amino acids. CDR1 and CDR2 from the germline V gene are WNHNN and SYGVQD (reference sequence). J was trimmed by 8 bases and V by 0 bases; bases with no gene match: 6.

The chain couples TRBV7-9 to TRBJ2-4; 7 bases line up with TRBD2. Per germline, CDR1 SEHNR and CDR2 FQNEAQ (reference sequence). The CDR3 length is 18 residues. V lost 1 base and J lost 0; bases outside the gene matches: 9. CDR3 sequence reads: CASSLGWLGGEAKNIQYF. The CDR3 bases are TGTGCCAGCAGCTTAGGGTGGCTGGGAGGGGAAGCCAAAAACATTCAGTACTTC. The full variable domain, completed using reference TRBV7-9 and TRBJ2-4, is DTGVSQNPRHKITKRGQNVTFRCDPISEHNRLYWYRQTLGQGPEFLTYFQNEAQLEKSRLLSDRFSAERPKGSFSTLEIQRTEQGDSAMYLCASSLGWLGGEAKNIQYFGAGTRLSVL.

The V and J genes are TRBV4-2 and TRBJ2-7; 9 bases align to TRBD2. V dropped 0 bases and J dropped 4; count of bases not matched to a gene: 7. Germline V gives CDR1 LGHNA, CDR2 YNFKEQ. The CDR3 is 16 residues long. This CDR3 reads CASSQDQAGGSYEQYF. The CDR3 bases are TGTGCCAGCAGCCAAGACCAAGCGGGAGGCAGTTACGAGCAGTACTTC.

This clone came up a few times. The chain carries TRBV5-6 and TRBJ2-7; TRBD2 matches 8 bases. The CDR3 is 14 amino acids. Per the germline V gene, CDR1 is SGHDT and CDR2 is YYEEEE. J gave up 3 bases and V 6 bases, and 8 bases lay outside the gene matches. CDR3 nucleotides: TGTGCCAGCACGCGAGCGGGGGCGATCTACGAGCAGTACTTC. It specifies CASTRAGAIYEQYF.

The chain recombines TRBV6-1 with TRBJ1-3, with unresolved D. The CDR3 runs to 18 residues. Germline CDR1 is MNHNS and CDR2 is SASEGT. The V end lost 4 bases, the J end lost 1 base, and 20 bases lay between the germline ends. CDR3 coding DNA: TGTGCCAGCAGTGTGTATTCCCCCATGGGAGAATCTGGAAACACCATATATTTT. It encodes CASSVYSPMGESGNTIYF.

The chain uses TRBV6-6 and TRBJ2-7, with TRBD1 matching over 8 bases. The CDR3 totals 15 residues. Germline V CDR1 and CDR2: MNHNY, SVGAGI (reference sequence). Losses at the gene ends were 0 bases for V and 5 bases for J; bases not matched to a gene: 6. In DNA, the CDR3 is TGTGCCAGCAGTTACTCAGACAGGGGCCGACACGAGCAGTACTTC. Protein: CASSYSDRGRHEQYF.

This clone was counted once. The chain couples TRBV29-1 to TRBJ2-5, with TRBD1 as a possible D gene (5 bases). V dropped 1 base and J dropped 4 bases, with 7 bases sitting between them. The CDR3 sequence is 12 residues long. Germline CDR1 and CDR2: SQVTM and ANQGSEA. The CDR3 here is CSVEGGGETQYF. CDR3 nucleotide sequence: TGCAGCGTTGAAGGGGGCGGAGAGACCCAGTACTTC.

J is TRBJ1-1 and V is TRBV18; a weak D match, TRBD1 (5 bases). V was clipped by 3 bases and J by 5 bases, with 13 bases between them. The germline CDR1 and CDR2 sequences are KGHSH and LQKENI. The CDR3 length is 14 residues. The CDR3 nucleotides read TGTGCCAGCTCACCGAGGCAGGGTAGTACTGAAGCTTTCTTT. Protein product: CASSPRQGSTEAFF.

Concerning this clone: One junction end disagrees with the germline gene, perhaps due to a read error. The DNA of the CDR3 is TGTGCTAGCAGCTTAAACAGGGCCTCGGTCAATGAGCAGTTCTTC. This translates into CASSLNRASVNEQFF. The chain links TRBV7-7 to TRBJ2-1; possibly TRBD1 for D (6 bases). Germline V gene sequence: CDR1 SSHAT, CDR2 FNYEAQ (reference sequence). The CDR3 runs to 15 residues.

The chain is built from TRBV7-9 and TRBJ1-3; D not resolved. Looked up from germline, CDR1 is SEHNR and CDR2 is FQNEAQ (reference sequence). V lost 4 bases and J lost 8, with 12 bases in between. The CDR3 runs to 13 residues. The CDR3 DNA sequence: TGTGCCAGCAGCTCGGGGTTACGGGACACCATATATTTT. This gives the protein CASSSGLRDTIYF.